This is a list of T cell receptor beta chains from one sample in a study of T cell responses to AZD1222 COVID-19 vaccine. Generated by immunoSEQ multiplex PCR, the TCRdb table keeps only in-frame clones and is missing some. The sample lists 98,000 or so clones; about nine tenths were seen once. The material was peripheral blood, obtained on day 0 of AZD1222 vaccination. These receptors all come from an adult in good health. CDR3s include the opening cysteine and the closing phenylalanine or tryptophan. A D gene is named only where the DNA matches it firmly. Clone sizes are given selectively: once, few, many, or a class where the clone is expanded.

D	size	J	V	DNA	CDR3
-	-	TRBJ1-1	TRBV11-2	TGTGCCAGCAGCCTGGGGTTAAACACTGAAGCTTTCTTT	CASSLGLNTEAFF
-	-	TRBJ2-2	TRBV5-4	TGTGCCAGCAGCCTGGACAGTTCGAACACCGGGGAGCTGTTTTTT	CASSLDSSNTGELFF
TRBD1	-	TRBJ1-1	TRBV6-5	TGTGCCAGCAGTTACTCCAACAGGGGGGAGAACACTGAAGCTTTCTTT	CASSYSNRGENTEAFF
TRBD2	-	TRBJ2-3	TRBV5-4	TGTGCCAGCAGCTTACGGACTAGCTTTAGCACAGATACGCAGTATTTT	CASSLRTSFSTDTQYF
-	-	TRBJ2-7	TRBV21-1	TGTGCCAGCAGCAGTCCGGGACTAGTGGGGGGTACCTACGAGCAGTACTTC	CASSSPGLVGGTYEQYF
-	-	TRBJ1-5	TRBV7-8	TGTGCCAGCAGCTTACAGAGGTACGGGGGTTACGTTGGAAATCAGCCCCAGCATTTT	CASSLQRYGGYVGNQPQHF
-	once	TRBJ2-5	TRBV29-1	TGCAGCACCATCGGGGGGCCGAGGGAGGAGACCCAGTACTTC	CSTIGGPREETQYF
-	-	TRBJ2-2	TRBV11-2	TGTGCCAGCAGGCATTTGAGGGGCCGAGACGGGGAGCTGTTTTTT	CASRHLRGRDGELFF
-	-	TRBJ2-1	TRBV6-5	TGTGCCAGCAGTTATGGTGGTGAGCAGTTCTTC	CASSYGGEQFF
TRBD1	-	TRBJ1-2	TRBV6-6	TGTGCCAGCAGTTACCAGACAGGGGGCCGGGGCTACACCTTC	CASSYQTGGRGYTF
-	-	TRBJ2-3	TRBV11-3	TGTGCCAGCAGCTGGGGGTCAGATACGCAGTATTTT	CASSWGSDTQYF
-	-	TRBJ1-2	TRBV7-2	TGTGCCAGCAGCTCGGGGACAAGGCGGAGCTATGGCTACACCTTC	CASSSGTRRSYGYTF
-	-	TRBJ1-5	TRBV6-2/TRBV6-3	TGTGCCAGCAGCCTTTACGGGAGGATATGGAGTCAGCCCCAGCATTTT	CASSLYGRIWSQPQHF
-	-	TRBJ1-1	TRBV6-5	TGTGCCAGCAGTACAGTAGCGAACACTGAAGCTTTCTTT	CASSTVANTEAFF
-	-	TRBJ2-3	TRBV18	TGTGCCAGCTCACCCCGGGGCGGATTCACAGATACGCAGTATTTT	CASSPRGGFTDTQYF
-	-	TRBJ1-4	TRBV7-9	TGTGCCAGCGCCGGAGGGAGGGGAGGCGAAAAACTGTTTTTT	CASAGGRGGEKLFF
-	-	TRBJ2-5	TRBV19	TGTGCCAGTAGTATAGGGGAACGGGCCCAAGAGACCCAGTACTTC	CASSIGERAQETQYF
-	-	TRBJ1-1	TRBV5-1	TGCGCCAGCAGCTTGTGGGAGCCTAACACTGAAGCTTTCTTT	CASSLWEPNTEAFF
-	once	TRBJ2-1	TRBV30	TGTGCCTGGAACTCTCAGGGTAGGGATGAGCAGTTCTTC	CAWNSQGRDEQFF
TRBD2	-	TRBJ2-5	TRBV6-2/TRBV6-3	TGTGCCAGCAGTTTGACTAGCGGGCAAGAGACCCAGTACTTC	CASSLTSGQETQYF
TRBD1	-	TRBJ2-2	TRBV27	TGTGCCAGCAGTTTCACCGGGACAGGGGTCGGGGAGCTGTTTTTT	CASSFTGTGVGELFF
-	-	TRBJ1-2	TRBV12-3/TRBV12-4	TGTGCCAGCAGTTCACAGCATAACTATGGCTACACCTTC	CASSSQHNYGYTF
-	-	TRBJ1-2	TRBV19	TGTGCCAGTAGTAGCCAGGGGTATGGCTACACCTTC	CASSSQGYGYTF
-	-	TRBJ2-7	TRBV5-5	TGTGCCAGCAGCTTGTTTTTATCGGCGTACTACGAGCAGTACTTC	CASSLFLSAYYEQYF
-	-	TRBJ2-1	TRBV10-1	TGCGCCAGCAGTGCGGTACCCACATTGACATACAATGAGCAGTTCTTC	CASSAVPTLTYNEQFF
-	-	TRBJ1-1	TRBV11-2	TGTGCCAGCAGCTTAGCAGTAGCCATGAACACTGAAGCTTTCTTT	CASSLAVAMNTEAFF
TRBD1	-	TRBJ2-7	TRBV5-4	TGTGCCAGCAGCCTCCCCTCAGGACAGGGATCATACGAGCAGTACTTC	CASSLPSGQGSYEQYF
-	-	TRBJ2-7	TRBV4-2	TGTGCCAGCAGCCAACCTCCGTGGAGGGACGGCTACGAGCAGTACTTC	CASSQPPWRDGYEQYF
-	-	TRBJ1-3	TRBV5-1	TGCGCCAGCAGCCTTGTCCCGGGGGCCGATGGAAACACCATATATTTT	CASSLVPGADGNTIYF
-	once	TRBJ1-2	TRBV19	TGTGCCAGTAGTCTACAGGGTTATGGCTACACCTTC	CASSLQGYGYTF
TRBD2	-	TRBJ2-3	TRBV30	TGTGCCTGGAGTAACGGGGTGGGGGGGGCAGATACGCAGTATTTT	CAWSNGVGGADTQYF
-	-	TRBJ2-2	TRBV5-1	TGCGCCAGCAGCTTGGCAGGCGGGGTCTCCACCGGGGAGCTGTTTTTT	CASSLAGGVSTGELFF